This passage covers 9 T cell receptor beta chains from one sample sequenced in a study of T-cell reconstitution after alpha-beta-depleted transplantation in children. During its preparation, the TCRbeta library received unique molecular identifiers. MiXCR, applied by TCRdb to the PCR reads, yields one record per CDR3 protein. The data contain 170,000 or so distinct CDR3 sequences, approximately 7% of them singletons. This sample comprised PBMCs from the stem cell graft donor, obtained from the stem cell graft. These receptors all stem from a human donor who donated a stem cell graft to a child with Wiskott-Aldrich syndrome.

This clonotype occurred many times. The genes are TRBV29-1 and TRBJ2-2; no firm D call. The ends were cut back, 6 bases at V and 0 bases at J, with 8 bases in the middle. In germline, CDR1 is SQVTM, CDR2 ANQGSEA. This CDR3 is 13 amino acids long. DNA for the CDR3: TGCAGCGTCGACGATTCGAACACCGGGGAGCTGTTTTTT. Amino acid sequence: CSVDDSNTGELFF.

This clonotype showed up many times. The V call is TRBV20-1, the J call TRBJ2-1; the D gene is possibly TRBD2 (6 bases). The CDR3 contains 13 residues. V shed 5 bases and J shed 5 bases, with 13 bases lying between them. CDR1 is DFQATT, CDR2 SNEGSKA, per germline (reference sequence). The CDR3 protein is CSARDFRNNEQFF. CDR3 DNA sequence: TGCAGTGCTCGGGACTTCCGAAACAATGAGCAGTTCTTC.

This clonotype was recorded at least ten times. This chain joins TRBV5-5 and TRBJ2-1, with TRBD1 identical over 8 bases. Germline V gene data show CDR1 as SGHKS and CDR2 as YYEKEE (reference sequence). The CDR3 runs 13 residues. V shed 0 bases and J 8 bases; nucleotides not matched to a gene: 1. CDR3 DNA sequence: TGTGCCAGCAGCTTGGGGACAGGGTATGAGCAGTTCTTC. Its protein is CASSLGTGYEQFF.

This chain uses TRBV29-1 with TRBJ1-3; D gene ambiguous. Germline V gene lookup returns CDR1 SQVTM and CDR2 ANQGSEA. V lost 3 bases and J lost 4, with 13 bases in between. This CDR3 spans 14 amino acids. The CDR3 region is CSVESASGGNTIYF. The CDR3 bases are TGCAGCGTTGAGTCCGCCTCTGGAGGAAACACCATATATTTT.

The table lists this clonotype with many counts. This chain links TRBV30 with TRBJ1-1, with D hard to call. The CDR3 totals 13 residues. In germline, CDR1 is GTSNPN, CDR2 SVGIG (reference sequence). V was pared by 1 base and J by 1 base, with 7 bases between. In DNA form, the CDR3 reads TGTGCCTGGAGTGAAGATCCGAACACTGAAGCTTTCTTT. Its protein product is CAWSEDPNTEAFF. The full variable domain, its missing parts supplied by reference TRBV30 and TRBJ1-1, is SQTIHQWPATLVQPVGSPLSLECTVEGTSNPNLYWYRQAAGRGLQLLFYSVGIGQISSEVPQNLSASRPQDRQFILSSKKLLLSDSGFYLCAWSEDPNTEAFFGQGTRLTVV.

The sample holds many counts of this clonotype. This chain links TRBV12-3 or TRBV12-4 with TRBJ1-3; the D is unclear. V gave up 6 bases and J gave up 0 bases, with 9 bases separating them. This CDR3 contains 14 residues. Here the CDR3 DNA reads TGTGCCAGCAGGGCGAGCGACTCTGGAAACACCATATATTTT. Translating gives CASRASDSGNTIYF.

This clonotype came up many times. This chain links TRBV20-1 with TRBJ1-5, with a tentative D call TRBD1 (6 bases). V gave up 3 bases and J gave up 6 bases, with 12 bases separating them. Germline loops: CDR1 DFQATT, CDR2 SNEGSKA (reference sequence). This CDR3 has 13 amino acids. As DNA, the CDR3 is TGCAGTGCTAGTGGGGGGGCAGCTCAGCCCCAGCATTTT. Translated: CSASGGAAQPQHF.

This clonotype was recorded at least ten times. V usage is TRBV11-3 and J usage is TRBJ1-1; D remains ambiguous. Trimming took off 2 bases at V and 4 bases at J, with 5 bases between the two ends. This CDR3 is built from 12 residues. Germline V gene data show CDR1 as SGHNT and CDR2 as YENEEA. The CDR3 DNA sequence: TGTGCCAGCAGCTTAACGGTCACTGAAGCTTTCTTT. Its protein product is CASSLTVTEAFF. Full variable domain (rest looked up from reference TRBV11-3 and TRBJ1-1): EAGVVQSPRYKIIEKKQPVAFWCNPISGHNTLYWYLQNLGQGPELLIRYENEEAVDDSQLPKDRFSAERLKGVDSTLKIQPAELGDSAVYLCASSLTVTEAFFGQGTRLTVV.

This chain links TRBV5-6 with TRBJ2-2; 13 bases are a match to TRBD2. The germline CDR1 and CDR2 sequences are SGHDT and YYEEEE. V shed 5 bases, J shed 4 bases, and the junction held 5 bases outside the gene matches. The CDR3 is 16 residues long. The CDR3 spells CASSPGTSGTTGELFF. The CDR3, as DNA: TGTGCCAGCAGTCCCGGGACTAGCGGGACCACCGGGGAGCTGTTTTTT.